The subject of this entry is one T cell receptor (beta chain). Each CDR3 protein gets one entry after TCRdb re-called the reads with MiXCR. The table includes about 150,000 distinct CDR3 sequences, about 25% detected once. This sample was taken from a study of T cell repertoires in cytomegalovirus infection. The CDR3 length is 13 residues. Trimming removed 2 bases from V and 9 bases from J; junction bases left unmatched: 2. Germline CDR1 reads MNHNY; CDR2 reads SVGAGI (reference sequence). The sequence came from a human donor in good health (CMV status not recorded). Some clones in this sample may be carry-over from other donors' samples. What was sequenced was PBMCs. The chain joins TRBV6-6 to TRBJ2-1; 9 bases line up with TRBD1. For the CDR3, the DNA is TGTGCCAGCAGTTACGGACAGGGGATTGAGCAGTTCTTC. It is translated as CASSYGQGIEQFF.